Listed here are 18 T cell receptor beta chains from one sample, sequenced in a study of T cell changes during pregnancy in multiple sclerosis. Sequencing was performed with immunoSEQ multiplex PCR; in TCRdb, only in-frame clones are kept and a portion is missing. This sample has 25,000 to 30,000 clones, with roughly 89% found just once. This specimen consisted of CD4+ T cells from peripheral blood mononuclear cells, obtained in the first trimester of pregnancy. The source is a female donor in good health, enrolled as a control in a pregnancy study.

This chain links TRBV10-1 with TRBJ2-1; 7 bases fit TRBD1. The J segment lost 3 bases and the V segment lost 3 bases, leaving 2 bases of the junction unmatched. CDR3 length: 14 amino acids. Germline V CDR1 and CDR2: WNHNN, SYGVQD (reference sequence). CDR3 bases: TGCGCCAGCAGTGAACCAGGGGGCTACAATGAGCAGTTCTTC. This translates into CASSEPGGYNEQFF.

V usage is TRBV6-1 and J usage is TRBJ2-2; 7 bases fit TRBD2. In germline, CDR1 is MNHNS, CDR2 SASEGT. The CDR3 length is 14 residues. With V trimmed by 2 bases and J by 3 bases, 0 bases remained unmatched. This chain's CDR3 is CASSELADTGELFF. The CDR3 DNA follows: TGTGCCAGCAGTGAACTAGCGGACACCGGGGAGCTGTTTTTT.

The chain has TRBV7-2 and TRBJ2-7, with TRBD1 matching over 10 bases. This CDR3 is built from 16 residues. V lost 2 bases to trimming and J lost 9 bases; unmatched junction nucleotides: 13. Germline V gene lookup returns CDR1 SGHTA and CDR2 FQGNSA. The CDR3 nucleotides are TGTGCCAGCAGCTTAATCGGCGACAGGGGGCGCGAGCGGCAGTACTTC. Protein sequence: CASSLIGDRGRERQYF.

This clone appeared once. This rearrangement joins TRBV21-1 to TRBJ1-3; the table gives TRBD1 as D, unverified against the DNA. TRBV21-1 is termed a pseudogene. The CDR3 length is 21 residues. The DNA of the CDR3 is TGTGCCAGCAGCGGCGATAGTAATAACCGGGACAGTCAAAGGTCCGGAAACACCATATATTTT. Translated, it gives CASSGDSNNRDSQRSGNTIYF.

This chain joins TRBV30 and TRBJ1-6; the match to TRBD1 covers 9 bases. V trimming: 8 bases; J trimming: 10 bases; junction bases outside the gene matches: 12. The CDR3 is made up of 14 amino acids. CDR1 and CDR2 from the germline V gene are GTSNPN and SVGIG (reference sequence). The CDR3 region has the DNA TGTGCCGGGGGGGGTAACAGGGGGCGATCACCCCTCCACTTT. Its translation is CAGGGNRGRSPLHF.

The chain carries TRBV2 and TRBJ1-2; D perhaps matches TRBD1 (6 bases). The length of the CDR3 is 13 residues. Trimming stripped 6 bases from V and 5 bases from J, with 13 bases between. Germline CDR1 and CDR2: SNHLY and FYNNEI. The CDR3 region has the DNA TGTGCCAGCAGACAGGGCCCGGAGTATGGCTACACCTTC. This translates into CASRQGPEYGYTF.

The chain joins TRBV5-4 to TRBJ2-5; 7 nucleotides align to TRBD2. This CDR3 region has 18 residues. Germline lookup yields CDR1 SGHNT and CDR2 YYREEE (reference sequence). The ends lost 3 bases at V and 1 base at J; junction bases unmatched: 15. Here the CDR3 DNA reads TGTGCCAGCAGCTCCGGTGTTCTGGGTAGCGGGTTCCAAGAGACCCAGTACTTC. As protein: CASSSGVLGSGFQETQYF.

The rearrangement uses TRBV5-1 and TRBJ2-4; 12 bases agree with TRBD2. The CDR3 runs 16 residues. Germline V lookup: CDR1 SGHRS, CDR2 YFSETQ. Trimming at V came to 3 bases and at J to 1 base, leaving 2 bases not matched to a gene. The CDR3 here is CASSSGLAGAKNIQYF. In DNA, the CDR3 is TGCGCCAGCAGCTCCGGACTAGCGGGGGCCAAAAACATTCAGTACTTC.

This chain connects TRBV30 to TRBJ2-2, with 11 positions matching TRBD1. The CDR3 runs to 13 residues. V gave up 5 bases and J gave up 6 bases; unmatched junction bases: 2. The germline CDR1 and CDR2 sequences are GTSNPN and SVGIG (reference sequence). The CDR3 nucleotides are TGTGCCTGGGGGACAGGGGGACCCGGGGAGCTGTTTTTT. Protein product: CAWGTGGPGELFF.

This chain links TRBV2 with TRBJ2-3; 8 bases line up with TRBD2. This CDR3 spans 15 amino acids. Trimming took 4 bases from V and 4 from J; bases not matched to a gene: 7. Germline V gene lookup returns CDR1 SNHLY and CDR2 FYNNEI. The CDR3 DNA follows: TGTGCCAGCAGTGTAACGGGGGGGCCACCAGATACGCAGTATTTT. As protein: CASSVTGGPPDTQYF.

The chain has TRBV7-6 and TRBJ2-2, with D tentatively TRBD2 (6 bases). CDR1 is SGHVS and CDR2 is FNYEAQ in the germline V gene. There are 15 residues in the CDR3. Trimming removed 8 bases from V and 0 bases from J, with 13 bases in between. The DNA of the CDR3 is TGTGCCAGCGAAAGGGACTTCGCGAACACCGGGGAGCTGTTTTTT. This codes for CASERDFANTGELFF.

V gene TRBV7-3 combines with J gene TRBJ2-1; the D is unclear. The germline V gene encodes CDR1 SGHTA and CDR2 FQGTGA. The CDR3 totals 12 residues. The V end lost 5 bases, the J end lost 7 bases, and 9 bases lay between the germline ends. The CDR3: CASSPDTNEQFF. DNA of the CDR3: TGTGCCAGCAGCCCAGATACGAATGAGCAGTTCTTC.

In its sample, this clone was seen a few times. The chain recombines TRBV6-4 with TRBJ1-2; no clear D. In germline, CDR1 is MRHNA, CDR2 SNTAGT. V was pared by 4 bases and J by 7 bases, with 16 bases between. The CDR3 totals 14 residues. CDR3 in DNA: TGTGCCAGCAGTGCTTCAAATGCGGGCTTTGGCTACACCTTC. Protein: CASSASNAGFGYTF.

CDR3 coding DNA: TGTGCCAGCAGCCCCCGGGCGGCTAGCGGGGGAGCAGATACGCAGTATTTT. Amino acids: CASSPRAASGGADTQYF. V usage is TRBV13 and J usage is TRBJ2-3; 10 nucleotides align to TRBD2. With 5 bases clipped from V and 4 bases from J, the junction kept 12 bases outside the gene matches. This CDR3 contains 17 residues. Germline CDR1 reads PRHDT; CDR2 reads FYEKMQ (reference sequence).

V usage is TRBV18 and J usage is TRBJ2-2; TRBD1 is a possible D gene (6 bases). The CDR3 is 14 amino acids. Deletions cut 3 bases from V and 6 bases from J, with 11 bases between. CDR1 is KGHSH and CDR2 is LQKENI in the germline V gene. The CDR3 coding sequence is TGTGCCAGCTCACCGAAAACAGGGCCCGGGGAGCTGTTTTTT. It specifies CASSPKTGPGELFF.

The chain combines TRBV19 with TRBJ1-5; possibly TRBD1 for D (6 bases). V lost 1 base, J lost 5 bases, and 18 bases lay in between. The CDR3 sequence is 17 residues long. In germline, CDR1 is LNHDA, CDR2 SQIVND (reference sequence). The CDR3 bases are TGTGCCAGTAGTATAGTTTCCAGGGGCCGTGATCATCAGCCCCAGCATTTT. It translates to CASSIVSRGRDHQPQHF.

This chain connects TRBV2 to TRBJ2-2, with D perhaps matching TRBD1 (6 bases). Germline V gives CDR1 SNHLY, CDR2 FYNNEI. CDR3 length equals 15 residues. The ends were cut back, 4 bases at V and 0 bases at J, with 9 bases in the middle. In nucleotides, the CDR3 is TGTGCCAGCAGTGCGCAGGGGACGAACACCGGGGAGCTGTTTTTT. Protein product: CASSAQGTNTGELFF.

This chain joins TRBV6-5 and TRBJ2-3, with D possibly TRBD2 on 5 matching bases. The CDR3 has 11 amino acids. Trimming stripped 6 bases from V and 8 bases from J, with 9 bases between. Germline CDR1 and CDR2: MNHEY and SVGAGI. CDR3 amino acids: CASSREGTQYF. Written as DNA, the CDR3 is TGTGCCAGCAGCCGCGAGGGTACGCAGTATTTT.